This T cell receptor beta chain was recovered during a study of blood T cell repertoires in COVID-19. As for the study in general: Sites in the United States, Italy and Spain provided acute and convalescent COVID-19 samples.

V lost 5 bases, J lost 3 bases, and 4 bases stayed unmatched. Per the germline V gene, CDR1 is SGHRS and CDR2 is YFSETQ. The CDR3 consists of 15 residues. In the study's own analysis: Researchers report that nucleated cell counts were estimated from reference gene primer amplification. Libraries were prepared by immunoSEQ multiplex PCR; TCRdb keeps only in-frame clonotypes and omits some of them. V and J calls and clone size are as listed in that table; D and trimming were resolved from the DNA. The sample lists over 100,000 clones; approximately 88% were seen once. The receptor was isolated from a human donor in a cohort sampled during active COVID-19. V and J are TRBV5-1 and TRBJ2-5; 13 nucleotides align to TRBD2. What was sequenced was peripheral blood. CDR3 in DNA: TGCGCCAGCAGTCGGACTAGCGGGGGAGAAGAGACCCAGTACTTC. It encodes CASSRTSGGEETQYF.